The 21 T cell receptor beta chains listed next were all sequenced from one sample in a study of cytomegalovirus exposure and HLA in healthy donors. The data were produced by immunoSEQ multiplex PCR, yet TCRdb's version contains in-frame clones alone and is incomplete. The sample yields 150,000 to 200,000 clones, 65% to 85% seen once. Sequenced input: PBMCs. The receptor set was obtained from a woman under 30 in good health and CMV-seropositive.

J is TRBJ1-1 and V is TRBV4-2; D may be TRBD1 (6 bases). The CDR3 contains 13 residues. CDR1 and CDR2 (germline): LGHNA, YNFKEQ. V was shortened by 5 bases and J by 1 base, with 8 bases between the two germline ends. CDR3 region: CASSKQGNTEAFF. CDR3 DNA: TGTGCCAGCAGCAAACAGGGGAACACTGAAGCTTTCTTT.

The chain recombines TRBV5-1 with TRBJ1-1; 8 nucleotides align to TRBD1. The V and J ends lost 4 bases and 2 bases, in that order; junction bases with no gene match: 13. The CDR3 totals 17 residues. Germline V gives CDR1 SGHRS, CDR2 YFSETQ. The CDR3 loop is CASSGRGPRSSNTEAFF. CDR3 coding DNA: TGCGCCAGCAGCGGCAGGGGGCCGAGATCAAGTAACACTGAAGCTTTCTTT.

This sequence joins TRBV19 and TRBJ1-2; 10 bases map to TRBD1. The CDR3 is made up of 14 amino acids. Germline V gene sequence: CDR1 LNHDA, CDR2 SQIVND (reference sequence). V was pared by 8 bases and J by 8 bases, with 11 bases of the junction left unmatched. The CDR3 here is CASRDRGVSEGYTF. Here the CDR3 DNA reads TGTGCCAGTCGGGACAGGGGAGTATCGGAGGGCTACACCTTC.

The J gene is TRBJ2-2, the V gene TRBV10-3; 9 nucleotides agree with TRBD1. CDR3 length equals 13 residues. Trimming at V came to 7 bases and at J to 6 bases, leaving 3 bases not matched to a gene. Germline V lookup: CDR1 ENHRY, CDR2 SYGVKD. CDR3 nucleotide sequence: TGTGCCATCAAGAGACAGGGGGCCGGGGAGCTGTTTTTT. This sequence encodes CAIKRQGAGELFF.

This chain connects TRBV7-8 to TRBJ1-5; D not resolved. The CDR3 totals 13 residues. The ends were cut back, 3 bases at V and 2 bases at J, with 5 bases in the middle. The germline gives CDR1 SGHVS, CDR2 FQNEAQ. The CDR3 bases are TGTGCCAGCAGCTTCGGTGGCAATCAGCCCCAGCATTTT. It yields the protein CASSFGGNQPQHF.

This clone has just one count. CDR3 DNA sequence: TGCGCCAGCAGCCAAGAACTTTGGCAGGGGATTACCATATATTTT. Its translation is CASSQELWQGITIYF. The chain is built from TRBV4-3 and TRBJ1-3, with a tentative D call TRBD1 (6 bases). The V and J ends lost 0 bases and 10 bases respectively, with 16 bases between them. The CDR3 runs 15 residues. Germline V gives CDR1 LGHNA, CDR2 YSLEER.

This chain joins TRBV15 and TRBJ2-1, with 10 bases matching TRBD1. J was trimmed by 3 bases and V by 3 bases; bases with no gene match: 2. Germline V lookup: CDR1 LNHNV, CDR2 YYDKDF (reference sequence). This CDR3 is built from 15 residues. The CDR3: CATSSGTGDYNEQFF. The CDR3 DNA reads TGTGCCACCAGCAGCGGGACAGGGGACTACAATGAGCAGTTCTTC.

The chain has TRBV10-3 and TRBJ2-2, with D possibly being TRBD1 (6 bases). The CDR3 length is 14 residues. CDR1 and CDR2 from the germline V gene are ENHRY and SYGVKD. Trimming pared 3 bases from V and 7 bases from J, leaving 12 bases between. As DNA, the CDR3 is TGTGCCATCAGTGACAGGGGATTGGGCGGGGAGCTGTTTTTT. Translation: CAISDRGLGGELFF.

A single count supports this clone. The chain employs TRBV27 and TRBJ2-2, with D maybe TRBD2 (6 bases). CDR3 size: 12 residues. Germline CDR1 is MNHEY and CDR2 is SMNVEV (reference sequence). The V and J ends lost 11 bases and 3 bases respectively, with 10 bases between them. The CDR3 protein is CAVTGDTGELFF. The CDR3 nucleotides read TGTGCCGTAACGGGGGACACCGGGGAGCTGTTTTTT.

The V call is TRBV7-6, the J call TRBJ2-7; tentatively, D is TRBD2 (6 bases). V shed 5 bases and J shed 4 bases, with 18 bases lying between them. CDR3 size: 15 residues. Germline V lookup: CDR1 SGHVS, CDR2 FNYEAQ. This CDR3 is CASSPGSGVQYEQYF. CDR3 nucleotides: TGTGCCAGCAGCCCAGGGTCGGGGGTGCAGTACGAGCAGTACTTC.

This clone was seen a handful of times. The chain recombines TRBV18 with TRBJ2-7; D gene ambiguous. Between the trimmed V and J ends, which lost 3 bases and 7 bases, there was a span of 10 bases. The CDR3 runs 12 residues. Germline CDR1 is KGHSH and CDR2 is LQKENI. The CDR3 DNA reads as TGTGCCAGCTCACCTGTCACCAGGGAGCAGTACTTC. The encoded protein is CASSPVTREQYF. Variable domain in full (rest from reference TRBV18 and TRBJ2-7): NAGVMQNPRHLVRRRGQEARLRCSPMKGHSHVYWYRQLPEEGLKFMVYLQKENIIDESGMPKERFSAEFPKEGPSILRIQQVVRGDSAAYFCASSPVTREQYFGPGTRLTVT.

The V call is TRBV27, the J call TRBJ1-2; 7 positions agree with TRBD1. Germline CDR1 is MNHEY and CDR2 is SMNVEV (reference sequence). The CDR3 runs 15 residues. V shed 3 bases and J 4 bases; nucleotides not matched to a gene: 8. The CDR3 DNA follows: TGTGCCAGCAGTTTGCAATCCCAGGGGGTCTATGGCTACACCTTC. Encoded protein: CASSLQSQGVYGYTF.

The genes are TRBV13 and TRBJ2-7, with D hard to call. The CDR3 is made up of 14 amino acids. Germline CDR1 PRHDT, CDR2 FYEKMQ (reference sequence). Trimming cost V 5 bases and J 4 bases, with 15 bases left between them. Here the CDR3 DNA reads TGTGCCAGCAGCCCGAAGGAGCTCTTGTACGAGCAGTACTTC. Protein sequence: CASSPKELLYEQYF.

The chain carries TRBV7-9 and TRBJ2-2; D perhaps matches TRBD2 (5 bases). V was pared by 5 bases and J by 5 bases, with 15 bases between. Looked up from germline, CDR1 is SEHNR and CDR2 is FQNEAQ (reference sequence). The CDR3 runs to 15 residues. The CDR3 DNA follows: TGTGCCAGCAGCCGTACGGCCCCGGGGACCGGGGAGCTGTTTTTT. Translated: CASSRTAPGTGELFF.

This sequence joins TRBV12-5 and TRBJ1-2; 11 bases fit TRBD1. The CDR3 is made up of 13 amino acids. J was trimmed by 6 bases and V by 5 bases; bases with no gene match: 2. The germline V gene has CDR1 LGHNT and CDR2 FRNRAP. This chain's CDR3 is CASGQGQGDGYTF. As DNA, the CDR3 is TGTGCTAGTGGTCAGGGACAGGGGGATGGCTACACCTTC. The complete variable domain, with remaining parts taken from reference TRBV12-5 and TRBJ1-2, reads DARVTQTPRHKVTEMGQEVTMRCQPILGHNTVFWYRQTMMQGLELLAYFRNRAPLDDSGMPKDRFSAEMPDATLATLKIQPSEPRDSAVYFCASGQGQGDGYTFGSGTRLTVV.

The chain combines TRBV27 with TRBJ2-3; the D is unclear. CDR1 MNHEY and CDR2 SMNVEV come from the germline V gene (reference sequence). With 6 bases removed from V and 3 bases from J, the gap between germline ends came to 13 bases. There are 14 residues in the CDR3. The CDR3 DNA sequence: TGTGCCAGCAGCCCCTGGGCCCGAACAGATACGCAGTATTTT. Amino acids: CASSPWARTDTQYF.

The chain combines TRBV18 with TRBJ2-1; the match to TRBD2 covers 7 bases. The CDR3 runs to 17 residues. V was clipped by 0 bases and J by 2 bases; unmatched bases: 7. In germline, CDR1 is KGHSH, CDR2 LQKENI. The DNA of the CDR3 is TGTGCCAGCTCACCACCGCCGGGGGGATCCCCCTACAATGAGCAGTTCTTC. This translates into CASSPPPGGSPYNEQFF.

V usage is TRBV11-2 and J usage is TRBJ1-5, with D possibly being TRBD1 (5 bases). Germline V gene sequence: CDR1 SGHAT, CDR2 FQNNGV. CDR3 length equals 17 residues. V lost 1 base and J lost 1, with 14 bases in between. The CDR3 DNA follows: TGTGCCAGCAGCTTAGGGGCTCTAGGGGCCAGCAATCAGCCCCAGCATTTT. Translating it yields CASSLGALGASNQPQHF.

For this clone: This likely reflects a read error, since a far larger clone is one base away. Additional DNA sequences in this sample encode the identical CDR3. The chain employs TRBV4-1 and TRBJ2-1; tentative D call: TRBD1 (6 bases). V was clipped by 0 bases and J by 0 bases, with 6 bases between them. The CDR3 is made up of 15 amino acids. Per the germline V gene, CDR1 is MGHRA and CDR2 is YSYEKL. CDR3 DNA: TGCGCCAGCAGCCAAGAACAGGGCTCCTACAATGAGCAGTTCTTC. Protein sequence: CASSQEQGSYNEQFF.

This chain's CDR3 is CASSQGPMGLIKSDTQYF. In DNA, the CDR3 is TGCGCCAGCAGCCAGGGTCCTATGGGCTTAATTAAGTCAGATACGCAGTATTTT. The V and J genes are TRBV4-1 and TRBJ2-3; unclear D gene. Trimming stripped 3 bases from V and 4 bases from J, with 23 bases between. The CDR3 consists of 18 residues. Germline CDR1 MGHRA, CDR2 YSYEKL.

The gene calls are TRBV2 and TRBJ1-1; TRBD1 is a possible D gene (5 bases). Trimming removed 7 bases from V and 5 bases from J, with 17 bases in between. Germline CDR1 is SNHLY and CDR2 is FYNNEI. The CDR3 is 14 residues long. The CDR3 region is CASTFRTGETEAFF. The CDR3 region has the DNA TGTGCCAGCACCTTTAGGACGGGGGAAACTGAAGCTTTCTTT.